These T cell receptor beta chains were read from a single sample in a study of control samples from healthy donors and cancer patients. Clones were read by immunoSEQ multiplex PCR, and TCRdb kept only the in-frame ones, dropping some. The sample lists 100,000 to 150,000 clones, 80% to 95% occurring once. The sequenced material came from blood. The receptor source for this set is a young man in good health. The CDR3 runs from the conserved cysteine through the conserved F or W. D genes are given only for firm matches. Not every row has a clone size; where given, it reads once, few, many or a size class.

CDR3nt: TGTGCCAGCAGCCAACAGGGGGCCAATTCACCCCTCCACTTT; CDR3aa: CASSQQGANSPLHF; d_gene: TRBD1; j_gene: TRBJ1-6; abundance: .; v_gene: TRBV6-6
CDR3nt: TGTGCCACCAGCAGAGAGGCAGGTTCCTATGGCTACACCTTC; CDR3aa: CATSREAGSYGYTF; d_gene: .; j_gene: TRBJ1-2; abundance: .; v_gene: TRBV15
CDR3nt: TGTGCCAGCAGTCCCACCGCGGGGGGCGGGATGGCTTTCTTT; CDR3aa: CASSPTAGGGMAFF; d_gene: .; j_gene: TRBJ1-1; abundance: .; v_gene: TRBV2
CDR3nt: TGTGCCAGCAGCCGACAGCCTGCGAACACTGAAGCTTTCTTT; CDR3aa: CASSRQPANTEAFF; d_gene: .; j_gene: TRBJ1-1; abundance: .; v_gene: TRBV7-9
CDR3nt: TGCACCAGCAGCCAAGATCGGTGTTGTATAGCTCCTTGTCAGGGCGAGCAGTACTTC; CDR3aa: CTSSQDRCCIAPCQGEQYF; d_gene: .; j_gene: TRBJ2-7; abundance: .; v_gene: TRBV1
CDR3nt: TGTGCCAGCAGCTCTTTTTTTAGCTTGGTAAACACCATATATTTT; CDR3aa: CASSSFFSLVNTIYF; d_gene: .; j_gene: TRBJ1-3; abundance: .; v_gene: TRBV5-6
CDR3nt: TGCGCCAGCAGCCAAGTAGGAGGTCACCACAGGAGGGGCTACACCTTC; CDR3aa: CASSQVGGHHRRGYTF; d_gene: .; j_gene: TRBJ1-2; abundance: .; v_gene: TRBV4-1
CDR3nt: TGTGCCAGCAGCCGAGGGCGGGGGGGCACAGATACGCAGTATTTT; CDR3aa: CASSRGRGGTDTQYF; d_gene: TRBD2; j_gene: TRBJ2-3; abundance: .; v_gene: TRBV7-9
CDR3nt: TGTGCCAGCTCACCCAACAGCCAAGAGACCCAGTACTTC; CDR3aa: CASSPNSQETQYF; d_gene: .; j_gene: TRBJ2-5; abundance: .; v_gene: TRBV18
CDR3nt: TGTGCCAGCAGTTACGGGACAGCTCGGGCTTTCTTT; CDR3aa: CASSYGTARAFF; d_gene: TRBD1; j_gene: TRBJ1-1; abundance: .; v_gene: TRBV6-5
CDR3nt: TGTGCCAGTAGCCCGACACTTTATCCGATCGGAAACACCATATATTTT; CDR3aa: CASSPTLYPIGNTIYF; d_gene: .; j_gene: TRBJ1-3; abundance: .; v_gene: TRBV19
CDR3nt: TGTGCCAGTAGTACGAGACAGGGAGAGGCAGATACGCAGTATTTT; CDR3aa: CASSTRQGEADTQYF; d_gene: TRBD1; j_gene: TRBJ2-3; abundance: .; v_gene: TRBV19
CDR3nt: TGTGCCAGCACCCCTGGGCTGGGCGAGACCCAGTACTTC; CDR3aa: CASTPGLGETQYF; d_gene: .; j_gene: TRBJ2-5; abundance: .; v_gene: TRBV27
CDR3nt: TGTGCCAGCAGCTTTTATGGGACAGATACGCAGTATTTT; CDR3aa: CASSFYGTDTQYF; d_gene: .; j_gene: TRBJ2-3; abundance: .; v_gene: TRBV5-6
CDR3nt: TGTGCCAGTCGCCTACGACAGGGCTTCACTGAAGCTTTCTTT; CDR3aa: CASRLRQGFTEAFF; d_gene: TRBD1; j_gene: TRBJ1-1; abundance: .; v_gene: TRBV3-1/TRBV3-2
CDR3nt: TGTGCCAGTAGTCCGGGACCCTACATGAACACTGAAGCTTTCTTT; CDR3aa: CASSPGPYMNTEAFF; d_gene: .; j_gene: TRBJ1-1; abundance: .; v_gene: TRBV19
CDR3nt: TGTGCCAGCAGTCGAACGGGACAGGGGGAAAGAGGCTACACCTTC; CDR3aa: CASSRTGQGERGYTF; d_gene: TRBD1; j_gene: TRBJ1-2; abundance: .; v_gene: TRBV6-5
CDR3nt: TGCGCCAGCAGCTTGTTCGGCGGGGCGCGGGGGGCGGACTACGAGCAGTACTTC; CDR3aa: CASSLFGGARGADYEQYF; d_gene: TRBD2; j_gene: TRBJ2-7; abundance: .; v_gene: TRBV5-1
CDR3nt: TGTGCCAGCAGCCCCCCCCCGCGGTTCTCCTACGAGCAGTACTTC; CDR3aa: CASSPPPRFSYEQYF; d_gene: .; j_gene: TRBJ2-7; abundance: .; v_gene: TRBV7-9
CDR3nt: TGTGCCAGCACCCGCAACACAGATACGCAGTATTTT; CDR3aa: CASTRNTDTQYF; d_gene: .; j_gene: TRBJ2-3; abundance: .; v_gene: TRBV13
CDR3nt: TGTGCCAGCAGTGAGCAGACAGGGGATTACCAGCCCCAGCATTTT; CDR3aa: CASSEQTGDYQPQHF; d_gene: TRBD1; j_gene: TRBJ1-5; abundance: .; v_gene: TRBV2
CDR3nt: TGCAGCGTTGAATTGGGGTCGGGCGGCTACACCTTC; CDR3aa: CSVELGSGGYTF; d_gene: .; j_gene: TRBJ1-2; abundance: .; v_gene: TRBV29-1
CDR3nt: TGTGCCAGTAGTATTGAAGTTAATCAGCCCCAGCATTTT; CDR3aa: CASSIEVNQPQHF; d_gene: .; j_gene: TRBJ1-5; abundance: .; v_gene: TRBV19
CDR3nt: TGCGCCAGCAGCCAATATAAGGGGAATCTAAGCAATCAGCCCCAGCATTTT; CDR3aa: CASSQYKGNLSNQPQHF; d_gene: .; j_gene: TRBJ1-5; abundance: .; v_gene: TRBV4-1
CDR3nt: TGTGCCAGCAGCCCCGAGGGGGCAAGGTACGGGGAGCTGTTTTTT; CDR3aa: CASSPEGARYGELFF; d_gene: TRBD1; j_gene: TRBJ2-2; abundance: few; v_gene: TRBV7-9
CDR3nt: TGTGCCAGTAGTAGGGCAGGGGGCTGGGAGACCCAGTACTTC; CDR3aa: CASSRAGGWETQYF; d_gene: TRBD1; j_gene: TRBJ2-5; abundance: .; v_gene: TRBV19